This TCR beta chain stems from a study of blood T cells in healthy people across ages. A J-beta primer mix and a sample-barcoded 5' primer were used in a second PCR of roughly 7 to 12 cycles. CDR3-containing paired-end reads numbering at least 3 million came from each sample. MiXCR, run by TCRdb on the 5' RACE reads, gives a single entry per CDR3 protein. The sample contains around 2 million distinct CDR3 sequences, 35% to 50% of which appear only once. Comment on this clonotype: Its antigen is still unknown.

Points from the study as a whole: For the donors, CMV status was unknown and possibly confounded expanded clonotype changes. Per million T cells, TCR beta diversity dropped about linearly as age rose.

The sequenced sample consisted of blood. This TCR derives from a human donor in good health.

The CDR3 DNA sequence: TGCGCCAGCAGCTTGTTTGGGACAGAGCAAGATACGCAGTATTTT. Its protein product is CASSLFGTEQDTQYF. This chain uses TRBV5-1 with TRBJ2-3; 7 bases match TRBD1. Trimming at V came to 1 base and at J to 5 bases, leaving 7 bases not matched to a gene. The length of the CDR3 is 15 residues. Germline loops: CDR1 SGHRS, CDR2 YFSETQ. The full variable domain, its missing parts supplied by reference TRBV5-1 and TRBJ2-3, is KAGVTQTPRYLIKTRGQQVTLSCSPISGHRSVSWYQQTPGQGLQFLFEYFSETQRNKGNFPGRFSGRQFSNSRSEMNVSTLELGDSALYLCASSLFGTEQDTQYFGPGTRLTVL.